The 22 T cell receptor beta chains below were found in one sample sequenced in a study of regulatory T cells in long-lasting Graves disease. Time point defined: persistent/refractory GD, antithyroid drugs over 5 years with positive TRAb. The authors made the TCR library using RNA they extracted from PBMCs. Library construction for TCR beta used iRepertoire HTBI primers and Arm-PCR of CDR3 regions. TCRdb passed the multiplex PCR reads through MiXCR, listing each CDR3 protein once. The table includes hundreds of thousands of distinct CDR3 sequences, over 20% detected once. Sample: peripheral blood mononuclear cells (PBMCs), taken when the disease was refractory, from a patient treated with antithyroid drugs. These receptors were taken from a female donor with Graves disease.

The sample holds many counts of this clonotype. V usage is TRBV15 and J usage is TRBJ2-7, with D uncertain. The CDR3 loop spans 15 amino acids. V was shortened by 4 bases and J by 2 bases, with 15 bases between the two germline ends. The germline V gene has CDR1 LNHNV and CDR2 YYDKDF (reference sequence). The DNA of the CDR3 is TGTGCCACCAGCACCTCCGATGAAGGAGCCTACGAGCAGTACTTC. Its translation: CATSTSDEGAYEQYF. Filled out from reference TRBV15 and TRBJ2-7, the complete variable domain reads DAMVIQNPRYQVTQFGKPVTLSCSQTLNHNVMYWYQQKSSQAPKLLFHYYDKDFNNEADTPDNFQSRRPNTSFCFLDIRSPGLGDTAMYLCATSTSDEGAYEQYFGPGTRLTVT.

The chain has TRBV5-4 and TRBJ1-6; TRBD1 is a possible D gene (6 bases). Germline V gene sequence: CDR1 SGHNT, CDR2 YYREEE (reference sequence). The CDR3 runs to 13 residues. The V end was cut by 4 bases, the J end by 8 bases, with 10 bases between. The DNA of the CDR3 is TGTGCCAGCAGCCCGGACAGACATTCACCCCTCCACTTT. Translation: CASSPDRHSPLHF.

This clonotype was seen ten or more times. The J gene is TRBJ1-1, the V gene TRBV18; weak D call: TRBD1 (5 bases). V was pared by 6 bases and J by 0 bases, with 14 bases between. This CDR3 has 15 amino acids. CDR1 KGHSH and CDR2 LQKENI come from the germline V gene. The CDR3 DNA is TGTGCCAGCTCTCTTGACAGATACATGAACACTGAAGCTTTCTTT. This translates into CASSLDRYMNTEAFF.

At least ten counts were recorded for this clonotype. The chain couples TRBV12-3 or TRBV12-4 to TRBJ2-5, with no clear D. Trimming pared 0 bases from V and 2 bases from J, leaving 10 bases between. The CDR3 is 15 residues long. CDR3 bases: TGTGCCAGCAGTTTAGCCCACCTTGGACAAGAGACCCAGTACTTC. Its translation: CASSLAHLGQETQYF.

This chain connects TRBV25-1 to TRBJ1-1; D is perhaps TRBD1 (5 bases). The CDR3 has 15 amino acids. Germline V CDR1 and CDR2: MGHDK, SYGVNS. Trimming cost V 5 bases and J 4 bases, with 17 bases left between them. The CDR3, as DNA: TGTGCCAGCAGTAGACCAGGGAATCTAGGCACTGAAGCTTTCTTT. Translated: CASSRPGNLGTEAFF.

This sequence joins TRBV25-1 and TRBJ2-2; D gene unclear. Trimming took 3 bases from V and 10 from J, leaving 24 bases between them. The CDR3 is made up of 17 amino acids. CDR1 and CDR2 (germline): MGHDK, SYGVNS. This CDR3 reads CASSDEAKSTPVPELFF. The CDR3 coding sequence is TGTGCCAGCAGTGACGAAGCGAAGTCGACCCCGGTTCCGGAGCTGTTTTTT.

The rearrangement links TRBV20-1 to TRBJ2-5; 11 bases map to TRBD2. Germline CDR1 reads DFQATT; CDR2 reads SNEGSKA (reference sequence). The CDR3 contains 15 residues. Trimming cost V 6 bases and J 5 bases; bases outside gene matches: 11. The CDR3 spells CSASVAGGRRETQYF. The CDR3 DNA sequence: TGCAGTGCCTCAGTAGCGGGAGGGCGGAGGGAGACCCAGTACTTC.

This chain connects TRBV6-4 to TRBJ1-4, with D maybe TRBD1 (6 bases). Deletions cut 5 bases from V and 8 bases from J, with 15 bases between. Germline CDR1 is MRHNA and CDR2 is SNTAGT. The CDR3 spans 14 residues. The CDR3 coding sequence is TGTGCCAGCAGTTATGCCAGGGGAAACGAAAAACTGTTTTTT. Amino acid sequence: CASSYARGNEKLFF.

This clonotype was seen ten or more times. V usage is TRBV10-2 and J usage is TRBJ2-5; TRBD2 aligns across 8 bases. In germline, CDR1 is WSHSY, CDR2 SAAADI. The ends lost 3 bases at V and 3 bases at J; junction bases unmatched: 6. The CDR3 runs to 15 residues. The CDR3 protein is CASSETSGMKETQYF. The DNA for the CDR3 is TGCGCCAGCAGTGAAACTAGCGGAATGAAAGAGACCCAGTACTTC.

Details on this clonotype: This clone may be a read error of a much larger clone one base away. The rearrangement joins TRBV2 to TRBJ2-7; maybe TRBD1 (6 bases). The germline V and J ends were trimmed by 6 bases and 2 bases, with 11 bases remaining between them. The CDR3 extends over 13 amino acids. CDR1 SNHLY and CDR2 FYNNEI come from the germline V gene. CDR3 bases: TGTGCCAGCAGACACAGGGTACCCTACGAGCAGTACTTC. Protein product: CASRHRVPYEQYF.

This clonotype was counted between two and nine times. The J gene is TRBJ1-4, the V gene TRBV13, with TRBD1 matching 7 bases. The CDR3 spans 14 residues. The germline V gene has CDR1 PRHDT and CDR2 FYEKMQ (reference sequence). V shed 5 bases and J 6 bases; nucleotides not matched to a gene: 6. The DNA of the CDR3 is TGTGCCAGCAGCATGCATGACAGGGATGAAAAACTGTTTTTT. Amino acids: CASSMHDRDEKLFF. Complete variable domain (other parts from reference TRBV13 and TRBJ1-4): AAGVIQSPRHLIKEKRETATLKCYPIPRHDTVYWYQQGPGQDPQFLISFYEKMQSDKGSIPDRFSAQQFSDYHSELNMSSLELGDSALYFCASSMHDRDEKLFFGSGTQLSVL.

This clonotype has more than one count but fewer than ten. CDR3 nucleotides: TGTGCCAGCAGCTTCCCGGGGGGAGAGACCCAGTACTTC. Protein sequence: CASSFPGGETQYF. This chain connects TRBV7-9 to TRBJ2-5, with TRBD2 matching 7 bases. This CDR3 contains 13 residues. Looked up from germline, CDR1 is SEHNR and CDR2 is FQNEAQ (reference sequence). Unmatched junction bases numbered 2, after V lost 3 bases and J lost 4 bases. The full variable domain, with the rest looked up from reference TRBV7-9 and TRBJ2-5, is DTGVSQNPRHKITKRGQNVTFRCDPISEHNRLYWYRQTLGQGPEFLTYFQNEAQLEKSRLLSDRFSAERPKGSFSTLEIQRTEQGDSAMYLCASSFPGGETQYFGPGTRLLVL.

This clonotype was detected ten times or more. One end of the junction does not line up with germline, which may come from a read error. V and J are TRBV12-3 or TRBV12-4 and TRBJ1-2, with D tentatively TRBD1 (5 bases). The CDR3 consists of 13 residues. The CDR3 region has the DNA TGTGCCAGCAGTTTAGACAGGAACTTTGGCTACACCTTC. Its protein is CASSLDRNFGYTF.

This clonotype has more than one count but fewer than ten. J is TRBJ1-1 and V is TRBV3-1; no definite D call. CDR3 length equals 14 residues. Germline assignment: CDR1 LGHDT and CDR2 YNNKEL (reference sequence). The V end was cut by 1 base, the J end by 1 base, with 7 bases between. The chain's CDR3 is CASSQVLGNTEAFF. The CDR3, as DNA: TGTGCCAGCAGCCAAGTTCTCGGGAACACTGAAGCTTTCTTT.

This clonotype was picked up many times. This chain joins TRBV2 and TRBJ2-5, with unresolved D. V shed 4 bases and J shed 5 bases, with 11 bases lying between them. The CDR3 runs to 13 residues. The germline gives CDR1 SNHLY, CDR2 FYNNEI. CDR3 DNA sequence: TGTGCCAGCAGTGGGACCGAAGGGGAGACCCAGTACTTC. Its translation: CASSGTEGETQYF.

In this sample, this clonotype turned up a few times. An end of the junction differs from the germline gene, which may be a read error. The chain links TRBV28 to TRBJ1-5; 7 bases match TRBD1. Germline CDR1 reads MDHEN; CDR2 reads SYDVKM. This CDR3 has 17 amino acids. DNA for the CDR3: TGTGCCAGCAGAAACAGCGGGACAGACTATAGCAATCAGCCCCAGCGTTTT. As protein: CASRNSGTDYSNQPQRF.

In this sample, this clonotype turned up a few times. The chain recombines TRBV7-9 with TRBJ1-2, with 7 bases lining up with TRBD1. V was clipped by 4 bases and J by 7 bases; unmatched bases: 9. Germline V gene lookup returns CDR1 SEHNR and CDR2 FQNEAQ (reference sequence). The CDR3 sequence is 14 residues long. CDR3: CASSSETGSFGYTF. DNA for the CDR3: TGTGCCAGCAGCTCCGAGACAGGGTCTTTTGGCTACACCTTC.

This clonotype was observed a single time. A single base separates this from a much larger clone, so it may be a read error. The chain couples TRBV5-1 to TRBJ2-7; 9 bases match TRBD2. This CDR3 has 13 amino acids. The germline gives CDR1 SGHRS, CDR2 YFSETQ. CDR3 loop: CTSAGLADYEQYF. CDR3 DNA: TGCACCAGCGCGGGACTAGCCGACTACGAGCAGTACTTC.

J is TRBJ2-3 and V is TRBV28; 7 nucleotides align to TRBD1. Germline CDR1 and CDR2: MDHEN and SYDVKM. This CDR3 has 16 residues. Trimming removed 5 bases from V and 2 bases from J; junction bases left unmatched: 10. CDR3 coding DNA: TGTGCCAGCAGTCCAACCGTTGGGACAGTCACAGATACGCAGTATTTT. It yields the protein CASSPTVGTVTDTQYF. Full variable domain (remainder filled in from reference TRBV28 and TRBJ2-3): DVKVTQSSRYLVKRTGEKVFLECVQDMDHENMFWYRQDPGLGLRLIYFSYDVKMKEKGDIPEGYSVSREKKERFSLILESASTNQTSMYLCASSPTVGTVTDTQYFGPGTRLTVL.

The genes are TRBV15 and TRBJ1-5; perhaps TRBD1 as D (6 bases). Germline CDR1 reads LNHNV; CDR2 reads YYDKDF (reference sequence). The CDR3 loop spans 15 amino acids. The V and J ends lost 0 bases and 4 bases respectively, with 10 bases between them. Here the CDR3 reads CATSRDLQGNQPQHF. CDR3 in DNA: TGTGCCACCAGCAGAGATCTACAGGGTAATCAGCCCCAGCATTTT.

V gene TRBV28 combines with J gene TRBJ1-3; D is unresolved. Germline CDR1 MDHEN, CDR2 SYDVKM. V dropped 7 bases and J dropped 5 bases, with 6 bases sitting between them. The CDR3 length is 11 residues. The CDR3 loop reads CASNVRNTIYF. Here the CDR3 DNA reads TGTGCCAGCAATGTGAGAAACACCATATATTTT.

This clonotype was seen at least ten times. The gene calls are TRBV6-2 or TRBV6-3 and TRBJ2-7, with D perhaps assigned TRBD1 or TRBD2 (5 bases each). In germline, CDR1 is MNHEY, CDR2 SVGEGT. V was pared by 2 bases and J by 4 bases, with 12 bases between. The CDR3 covers 14 residues. The CDR3 DNA is TGTGCCAGCAGTTACGGGACGAAGGGGTACGAGCAGTACTTC. Amino acids: CASSYGTKGYEQYF.